A selection of T cell receptor beta chains follows, all from one sample in a study of blood T cell repertoires in COVID-19. The table came from immunoSEQ multiplex PCR; TCRdb's copy has only in-frame clones and leaves some out. The sample comprises about 140,000 clones, about 86% of which are singletons, and approximately 4.2% rests with the top ten. The specimen was peripheral blood. The receptors originated from a woman aged 40 to 50 with acute or convalescent COVID-19. Both conserved end residues are part of each CDR3. Each record gives: V gene, clone size, CDR3 length, CDR3 protein. Clone size is stated in some rows and not others, as once, few, many or a class when expanded.

>TRBV9|.|14
CASSPGPSPYEQYF
>TRBV6-1|.|14
CASSDLTGVETQYF
>TRBV19|.|12
CASRDRLYGYTF
>TRBV7-9|.|15
CASSLRGQGIDTQYF
>TRBV27|.|13
CASSRNTPYEQYF
>TRBV6-5|.|15
CASSYPDRFPYEQYF
>TRBV7-3|.|14
CASRRGASTDTQYF
>TRBV27|.|12
CASPDRDSPLHF
>TRBV7-2|.|14
CASSLATSNYGYTF
>TRBV7-9|.|13
CASSLGQNTEAFF
>TRBV7-2|.|15
CASSLVGGGSQPQHF
>TRBV19|.|14
CASSIEAGRTEAFF
>TRBV4-3|once|22
CASSQDVSMGLAGGWGTGELFF
>TRBV18|.|13
CASSPLSGEEAFF
>TRBV5-1|few|15
CASSFGGSFSYEQYF
>TRBV3-1/TRBV3-2|.|13
CASGFSGGWEQFF
>TRBV7-2|.|15
CASSSQGFSTDTQYF
>TRBV11-3|.|14
CASSSRLNTDTQYF
>TRBV19|few|16
CASSIWDRGENQPQHF
>TRBV15|.|18
CATSRGVAGGKGNYGYTF
>TRBV6-6|.|13
CASSYSSPYEQYF
>TRBV4-2|.|17
CASSRKSGTSGYNEQFF
>TRBV19|.|19
CASSVSLTSGRLPYNEQFF
>TRBV12-5|.|15
CASGPTRTGGNEQYF
>TRBV12-3/TRBV12-4|.|13
CASSFNPLYGYTF
>TRBV9|.|17
CASSGPPETGVLYEQYF
>TRBV28|.|13
CASSLPGNTEAFF
>TRBV19|.|15
CASSIAGGLYNEQFF
>TRBV29-1|.|16
CSVEDWGQEASDTQYF
>TRBV7-9|.|12
CARGGSSNEQFF
>TRBV7-6|.|15
CASSASDRLNTEAFF
>TRBV5-4|.|14
CASRGDPSGDTQYF
>TRBV10-3|.|13
CASLGGSSYEQYF
>TRBV7-9|.|13
CASSPTDSDGYTF
>TRBV7-2|few|16
CASSSHGPGRDTEAFF
>TRBV28|once|14
CASSFRGSGGTIYF
>TRBV6-5|.|14
CASSYKTGGYTQYF
>TRBV3-1/TRBV3-2|.|12
CASSQSWEEQFF
>TRBV27|few|15
CASRRGLSNTGELFF
>TRBV6-1|.|14
CASSELGGNTEAFF
>TRBV5-6|.|15
CASSFLGGSNQPQHF
>TRBV7-9|.|15
CASSLGRVFRETQYF
>TRBV28|.|14
CASRPARGNSPLHF
>TRBV27|.|14
CASSSKTGLIEQYF
>TRBV28|.|16
CASSLFRTAPNYGYTF
>TRBV5-1|.|16
CASSHVRPGNTDTQYF
>TRBV5-4|.|16
CASSAPQGALTYGYTF
>TRBV6-6|.|15
CASSWAGGIYNEQFF
>TRBV3-1/TRBV3-2|.|17
CASSQDWGRTNTGELFF
>TRBV4-1|.|15
CASSQEGGSGNTIYF
>TRBV4-3|.|18
CASSQESRDGGPGDTQYF
>TRBV19|.|13
CASRDRERTEAFF
>TRBV7-9|.|11
CASSSGTSQGF
>TRBV6-2/TRBV6-3|few|15
CASSSDRLNTGELFF